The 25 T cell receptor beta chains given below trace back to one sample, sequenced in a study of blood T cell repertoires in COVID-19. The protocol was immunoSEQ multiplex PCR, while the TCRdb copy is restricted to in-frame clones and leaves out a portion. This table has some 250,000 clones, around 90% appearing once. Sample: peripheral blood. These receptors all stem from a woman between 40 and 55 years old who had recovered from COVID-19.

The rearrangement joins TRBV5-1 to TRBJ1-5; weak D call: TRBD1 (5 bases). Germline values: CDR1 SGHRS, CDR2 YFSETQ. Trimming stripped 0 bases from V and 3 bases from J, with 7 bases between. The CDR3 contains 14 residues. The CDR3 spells CASSLGGPNQPQHF. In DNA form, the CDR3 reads TGCGCCAGCAGCTTGGGGGGCCCCAATCAGCCCCAGCATTTT.

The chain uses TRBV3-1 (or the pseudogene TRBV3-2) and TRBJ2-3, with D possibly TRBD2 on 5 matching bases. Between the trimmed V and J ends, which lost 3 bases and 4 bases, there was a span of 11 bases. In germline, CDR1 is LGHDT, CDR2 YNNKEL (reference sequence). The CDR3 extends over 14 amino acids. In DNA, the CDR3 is TGTGCCAGCAGCCAGACCTCCGGGGCAGATACGCAGTATTTT. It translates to CASSQTSGADTQYF.

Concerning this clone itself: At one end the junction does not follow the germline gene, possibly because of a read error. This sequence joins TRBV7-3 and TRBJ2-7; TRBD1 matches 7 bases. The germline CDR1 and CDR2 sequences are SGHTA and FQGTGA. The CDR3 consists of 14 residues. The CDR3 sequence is CASSLTGARYEQYF. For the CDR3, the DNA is TGTGCCAGCAGCCTAACAGGGGCCCGCTACGAGCAGTACTTC. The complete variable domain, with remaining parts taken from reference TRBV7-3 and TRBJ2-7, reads GAGVSQTPSNKVTEKGKYVELRCDPISGHTALYWYRQSLGQGPEFLIYFQGTGAADDSGLPNDRFFAVRPEGSVSTLKIQRTERGDSAVYLCASSLTGARYEQYFGPGTRLTVT.

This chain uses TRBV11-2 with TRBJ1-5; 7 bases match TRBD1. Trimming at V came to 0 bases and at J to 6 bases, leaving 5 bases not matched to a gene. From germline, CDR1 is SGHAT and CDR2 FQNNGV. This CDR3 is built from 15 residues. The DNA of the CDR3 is TGTGCCAGCAGCTTAGACGGCCAGGGGGGTCAGCCCCAGCATTTT. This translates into CASSLDGQGGQPQHF.

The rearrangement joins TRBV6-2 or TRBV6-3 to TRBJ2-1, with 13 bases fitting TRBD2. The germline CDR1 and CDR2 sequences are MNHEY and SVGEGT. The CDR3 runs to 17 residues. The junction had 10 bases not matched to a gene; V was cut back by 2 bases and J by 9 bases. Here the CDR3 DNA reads TGTGCCAGCAGTTACCCCGGACTAGCGGGAGTTTTTGGTGAGCAGTTCTTC. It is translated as CASSYPGLAGVFGEQFF.

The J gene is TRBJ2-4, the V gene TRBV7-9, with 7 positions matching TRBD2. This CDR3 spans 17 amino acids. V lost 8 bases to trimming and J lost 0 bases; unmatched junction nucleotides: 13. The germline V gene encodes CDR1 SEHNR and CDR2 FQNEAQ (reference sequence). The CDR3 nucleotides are TGTGCCAGCCACCCGCCGCTAGCGGCCCTAGCCAAAAACATTCAGTACTTC. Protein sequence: CASHPPLAALAKNIQYF.

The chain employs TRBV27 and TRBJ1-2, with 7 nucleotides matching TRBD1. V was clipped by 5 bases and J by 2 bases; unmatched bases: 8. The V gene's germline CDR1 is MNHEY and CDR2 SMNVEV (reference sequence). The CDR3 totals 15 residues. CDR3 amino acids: CASSPNPTGNYGYTF. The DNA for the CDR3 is TGTGCCAGCAGTCCCAACCCGACAGGGAACTATGGCTACACCTTC.

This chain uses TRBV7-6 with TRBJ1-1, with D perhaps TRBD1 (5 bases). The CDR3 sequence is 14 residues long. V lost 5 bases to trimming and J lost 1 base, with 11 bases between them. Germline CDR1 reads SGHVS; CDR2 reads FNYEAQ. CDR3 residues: CASSPPQGNTEAFF. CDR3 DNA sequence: TGTGCCAGCAGCCCGCCCCAGGGGAACACTGAAGCTTTCTTT.

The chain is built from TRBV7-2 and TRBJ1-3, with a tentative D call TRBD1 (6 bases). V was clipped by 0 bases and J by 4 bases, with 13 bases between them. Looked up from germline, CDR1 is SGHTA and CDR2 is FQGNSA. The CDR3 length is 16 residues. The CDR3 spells CASSLARAGVGNTIYF. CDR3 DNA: TGTGCCAGCAGCTTAGCGCGGGCAGGGGTAGGAAACACCATATATTTT.

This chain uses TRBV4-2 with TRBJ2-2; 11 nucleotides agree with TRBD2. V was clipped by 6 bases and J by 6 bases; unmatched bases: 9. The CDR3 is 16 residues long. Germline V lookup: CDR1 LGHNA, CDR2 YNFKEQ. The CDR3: CASRGPIAGGAGELFF. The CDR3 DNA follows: TGTGCCAGCAGGGGCCCCATAGCGGGAGGGGCCGGGGAGCTGTTTTTT.

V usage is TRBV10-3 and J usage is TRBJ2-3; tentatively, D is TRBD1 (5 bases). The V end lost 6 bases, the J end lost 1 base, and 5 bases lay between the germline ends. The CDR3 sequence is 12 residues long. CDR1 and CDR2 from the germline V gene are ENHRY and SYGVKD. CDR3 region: CAISRGTDTQYF. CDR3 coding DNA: TGTGCCATCAGCAGGGGCACAGATACGCAGTATTTT.

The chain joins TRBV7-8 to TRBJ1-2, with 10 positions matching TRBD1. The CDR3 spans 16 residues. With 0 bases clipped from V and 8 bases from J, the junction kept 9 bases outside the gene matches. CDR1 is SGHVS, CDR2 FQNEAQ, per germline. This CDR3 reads CASSLAGQGTLLGYTF. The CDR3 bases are TGTGCCAGCAGCTTAGCGGGACAGGGGACCTTATTAGGCTACACCTTC.

The DNA for the CDR3 is TGTGCCAGCAGCCTATGGACAGGGGAAGGCAATCAGCCCCAGCATTTT. Translation: CASSLWTGEGNQPQHF. The rearrangement links TRBV7-8 to TRBJ1-5; 9 bases line up with TRBD1. From germline, CDR1 is SGHVS and CDR2 FQNEAQ. This CDR3 is built from 16 residues. V shed 5 bases and J 2 bases; nucleotides not matched to a gene: 7.

CDR3 nucleotides: TGTGCCAGCTCTGGGGGGGCCTCCTACAATGAGCAGTTCTTC. Amino acids: CASSGGASYNEQFF. The genes are TRBV6-4 and TRBJ2-1; a weak D match, TRBD2 (7 bases). V was trimmed by 8 bases and J by 0 bases, leaving 11 bases between them. There are 14 residues in the CDR3. Germline lookup yields CDR1 MRHNA and CDR2 SNTAGT.

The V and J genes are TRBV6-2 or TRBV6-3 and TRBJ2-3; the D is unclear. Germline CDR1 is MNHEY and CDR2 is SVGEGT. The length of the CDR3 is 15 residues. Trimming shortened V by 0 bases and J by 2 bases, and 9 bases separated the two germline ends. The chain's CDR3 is CASSYSTRLTDTQYF. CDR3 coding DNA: TGTGCCAGCAGTTACTCGACGAGACTCACAGATACGCAGTATTTT.

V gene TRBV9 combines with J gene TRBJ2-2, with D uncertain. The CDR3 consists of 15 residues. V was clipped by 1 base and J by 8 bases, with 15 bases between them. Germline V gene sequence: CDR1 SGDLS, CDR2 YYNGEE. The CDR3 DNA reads TGTGCCAGCAGCGTAAATCCGACTCCCCAGGGGGAGCTGTTTTTT. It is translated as CASSVNPTPQGELFF.

The CDR3: CASSQDLGTGGFGAGYTF. The CDR3 DNA sequence: TGCGCCAGCAGCCAAGATCTTGGGACAGGGGGCTTCGGGGCGGGCTACACCTTC. V gene TRBV4-3 combines with J gene TRBJ1-2; 12 bases are shared with TRBD1. Germline values: CDR1 LGHNA, CDR2 YSLEER. This CDR3 contains 18 residues. Germline trimming cut 0 bases from V and 8 bases from J; bases unmatched to any gene: 13.

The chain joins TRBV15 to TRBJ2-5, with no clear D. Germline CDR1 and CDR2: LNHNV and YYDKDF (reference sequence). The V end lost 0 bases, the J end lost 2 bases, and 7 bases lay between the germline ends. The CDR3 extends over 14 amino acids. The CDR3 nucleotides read TGTGCCACCAGCAGAGAGCAGCGACAAGAGACCCAGTACTTC. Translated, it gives CATSREQRQETQYF.

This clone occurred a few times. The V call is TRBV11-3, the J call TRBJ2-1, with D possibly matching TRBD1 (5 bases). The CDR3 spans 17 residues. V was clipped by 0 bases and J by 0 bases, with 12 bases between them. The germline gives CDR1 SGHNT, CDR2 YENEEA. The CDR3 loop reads CASSLDPLDSSYNEQFF. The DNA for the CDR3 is TGTGCCAGCAGCTTAGACCCACTCGACAGCTCCTACAATGAGCAGTTCTTC.

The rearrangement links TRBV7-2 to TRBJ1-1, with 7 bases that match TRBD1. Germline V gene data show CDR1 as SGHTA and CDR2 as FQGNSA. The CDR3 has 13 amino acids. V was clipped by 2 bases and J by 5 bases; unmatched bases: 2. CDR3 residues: CASSLQGVTEAFF. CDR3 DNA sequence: TGTGCCAGCAGCTTACAGGGGGTGACTGAAGCTTTCTTT.

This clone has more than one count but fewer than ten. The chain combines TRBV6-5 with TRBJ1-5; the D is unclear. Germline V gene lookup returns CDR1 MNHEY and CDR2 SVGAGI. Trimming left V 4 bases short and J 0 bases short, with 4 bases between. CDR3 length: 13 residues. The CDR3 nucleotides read TGTGCCAGCAGTTCCTTTAGCAATCAGCCCCAGCATTTT. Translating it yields CASSSFSNQPQHF.

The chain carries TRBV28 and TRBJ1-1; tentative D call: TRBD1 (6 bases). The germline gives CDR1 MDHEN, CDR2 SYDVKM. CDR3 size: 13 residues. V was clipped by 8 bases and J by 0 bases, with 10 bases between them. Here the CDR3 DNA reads TGTGCCAGCGACAGGTCCATGAACACTGAAGCTTTCTTT. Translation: CASDRSMNTEAFF.

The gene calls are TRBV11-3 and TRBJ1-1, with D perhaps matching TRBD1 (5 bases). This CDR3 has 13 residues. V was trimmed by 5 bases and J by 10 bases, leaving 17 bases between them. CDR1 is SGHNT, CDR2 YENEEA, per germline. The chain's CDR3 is CASSPGHLLGAFF. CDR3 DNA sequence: TGTGCCAGCAGCCCAGGACATCTTTTGGGAGCTTTCTTT.

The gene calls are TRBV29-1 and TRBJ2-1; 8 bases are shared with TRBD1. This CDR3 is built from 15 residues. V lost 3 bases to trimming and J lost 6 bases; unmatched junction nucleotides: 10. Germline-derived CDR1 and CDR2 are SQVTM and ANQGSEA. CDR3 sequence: CSVELRTGKVNEQFF. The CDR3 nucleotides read TGCAGCGTTGAGCTACGGACAGGGAAGGTCAATGAGCAGTTCTTC.

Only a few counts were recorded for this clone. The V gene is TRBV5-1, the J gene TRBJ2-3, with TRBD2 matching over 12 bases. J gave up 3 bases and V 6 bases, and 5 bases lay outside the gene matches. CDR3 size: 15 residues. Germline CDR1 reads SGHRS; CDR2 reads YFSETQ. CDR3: CASNPSGRVTDTQYF. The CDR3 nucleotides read TGCGCCAGCAACCCTAGCGGGAGGGTTACAGATACGCAGTATTTT.